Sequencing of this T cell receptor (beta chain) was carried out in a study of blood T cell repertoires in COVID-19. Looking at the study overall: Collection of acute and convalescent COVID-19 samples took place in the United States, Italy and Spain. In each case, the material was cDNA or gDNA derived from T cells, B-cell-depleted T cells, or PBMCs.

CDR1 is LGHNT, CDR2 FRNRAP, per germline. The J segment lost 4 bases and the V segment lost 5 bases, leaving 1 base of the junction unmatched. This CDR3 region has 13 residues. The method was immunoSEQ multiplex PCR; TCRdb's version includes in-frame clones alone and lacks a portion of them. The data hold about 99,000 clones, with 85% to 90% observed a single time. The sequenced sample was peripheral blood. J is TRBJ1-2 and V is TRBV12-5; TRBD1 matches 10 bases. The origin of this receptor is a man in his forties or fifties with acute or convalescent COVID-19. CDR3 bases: TGTGCTAGTGGTAGGACAGGGGGCTATGGCTACACCTTC. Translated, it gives CASGRTGGYGYTF.